The subject of this entry is one T cell receptor (beta chain). The data derive from a study of cytomegalovirus exposure and HLA in healthy donors. The CDR3 loop spans 14 amino acids. Germline V gene sequence: CDR1 MNHEY, CDR2 SVGAGI. The junction had 10 bases not matched to a gene; V was cut back by 6 bases and J by 7 bases. PCR involved 60 Vbeta and 13 Jbeta primers. Clones were read by immunoSEQ multiplex PCR, and TCRdb kept only the in-frame ones, dropping some. This repertoire shows 95,000 to 130,000 clones, 8% to 10% found once; its top ten account for approximately 3%. The chain uses TRBV6-5 and TRBJ1-2; 8 nucleotides agree with TRBD1. Sequencing input: PBMCs. This TCR was sampled from a man aged 25-40 years in good health and CMV-seronegative. The CDR3 is CASSPSTGGSGYTF. The CDR3 DNA reads TGTGCCAGCAGCCCGTCTACAGGGGGATCTGGCTACACCTTC.